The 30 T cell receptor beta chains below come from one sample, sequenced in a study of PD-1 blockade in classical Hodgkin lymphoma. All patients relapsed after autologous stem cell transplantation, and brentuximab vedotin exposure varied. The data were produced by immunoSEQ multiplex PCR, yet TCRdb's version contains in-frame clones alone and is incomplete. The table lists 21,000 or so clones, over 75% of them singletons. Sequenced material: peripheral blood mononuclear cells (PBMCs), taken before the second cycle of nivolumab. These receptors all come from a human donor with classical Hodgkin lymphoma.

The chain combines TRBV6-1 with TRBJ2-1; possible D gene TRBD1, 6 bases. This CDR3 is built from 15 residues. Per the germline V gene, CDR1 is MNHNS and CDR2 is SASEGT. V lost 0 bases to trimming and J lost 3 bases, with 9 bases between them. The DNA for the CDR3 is TGTGCCAGCAGTGAAGCGGGGGCCCTCTACAATGAGCAGTTCTTC. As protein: CASSEAGALYNEQFF.

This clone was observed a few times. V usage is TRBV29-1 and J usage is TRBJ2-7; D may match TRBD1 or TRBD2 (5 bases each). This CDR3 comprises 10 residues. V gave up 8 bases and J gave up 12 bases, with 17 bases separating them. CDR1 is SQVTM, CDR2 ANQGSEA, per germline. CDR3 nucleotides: TGCAGCAGAGAGTGGGGGAAGAGGTACTTC. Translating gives CSREWGKRYF.

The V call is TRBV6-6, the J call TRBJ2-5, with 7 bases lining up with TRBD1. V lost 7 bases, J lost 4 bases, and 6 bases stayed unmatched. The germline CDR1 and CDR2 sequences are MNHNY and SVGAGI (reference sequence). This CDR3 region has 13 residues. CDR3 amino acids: CASTRDSLETQYF. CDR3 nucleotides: TGTGCCAGCACCCGGGACAGTTTAGAGACCCAGTACTTC.

The CDR3 loop is CAISPGAQGYTF. CDR3 DNA: TGTGCCATCAGTCCGGGAGCCCAAGGCTACACCTTC. This chain uses TRBV10-3 with TRBJ1-2; no definite D call. Germline V gene lookup returns CDR1 ENHRY and CDR2 SYGVKD. Trimming pared 5 bases from V and 8 bases from J, leaving 12 bases between. This CDR3 spans 12 amino acids.

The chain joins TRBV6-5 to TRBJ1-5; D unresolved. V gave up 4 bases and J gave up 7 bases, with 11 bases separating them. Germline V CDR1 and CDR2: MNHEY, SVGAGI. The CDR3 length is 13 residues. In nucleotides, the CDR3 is TGTGCCAGCAGTTCGTGGGATGGCCAGCCCCAGCATTTT. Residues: CASSSWDGQPQHF.

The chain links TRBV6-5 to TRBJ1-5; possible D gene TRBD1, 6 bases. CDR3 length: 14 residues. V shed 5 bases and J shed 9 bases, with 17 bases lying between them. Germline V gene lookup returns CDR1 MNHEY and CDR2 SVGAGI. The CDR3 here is CASSEWIGGWPQHF. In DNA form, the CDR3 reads TGTGCCAGCAGTGAATGGATAGGGGGATGGCCCCAGCATTTT.

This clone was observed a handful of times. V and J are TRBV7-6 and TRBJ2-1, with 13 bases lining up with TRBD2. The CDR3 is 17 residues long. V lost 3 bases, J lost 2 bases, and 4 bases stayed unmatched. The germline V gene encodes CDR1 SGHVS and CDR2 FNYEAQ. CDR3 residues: CASSLGTSGVAYNEQFF. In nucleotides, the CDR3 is TGTGCCAGCAGCTTGGGGACTAGCGGGGTGGCCTACAATGAGCAGTTCTTC.

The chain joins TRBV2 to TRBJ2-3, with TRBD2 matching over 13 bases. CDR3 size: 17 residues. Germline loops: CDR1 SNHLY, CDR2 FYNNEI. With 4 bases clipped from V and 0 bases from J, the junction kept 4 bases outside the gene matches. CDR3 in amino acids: CASSGLAGGPSTDTQYF. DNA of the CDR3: TGTGCCAGCAGTGGACTAGCGGGGGGCCCAAGCACAGATACGCAGTATTTT. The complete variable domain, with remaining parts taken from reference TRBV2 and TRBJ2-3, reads EPEVTQTPSHQVTQMGQEVILRCVPISNHLYFYWYRQILGQKVEFLVSFYNNEISEKSEIFDDQFSVERPDGSNFTLKIRSTKLEDSAMYFCASSGLAGGPSTDTQYFGPGTRLTVL.

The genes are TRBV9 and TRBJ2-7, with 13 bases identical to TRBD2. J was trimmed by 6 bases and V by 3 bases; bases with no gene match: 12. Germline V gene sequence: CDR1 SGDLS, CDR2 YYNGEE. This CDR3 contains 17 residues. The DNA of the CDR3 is TGTGCCAGCAGCGAGGGACTAGCGGGACATGGTGCATCCGAGCAGTACTTC. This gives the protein CASSEGLAGHGASEQYF.

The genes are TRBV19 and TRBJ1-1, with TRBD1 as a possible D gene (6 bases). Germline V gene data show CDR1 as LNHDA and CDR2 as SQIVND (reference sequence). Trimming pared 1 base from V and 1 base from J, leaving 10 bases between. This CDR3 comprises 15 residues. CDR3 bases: TGTGCCAGTAGTATAGCGGGGGCGCCGAACACTGAAGCTTTCTTT. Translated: CASSIAGAPNTEAFF.

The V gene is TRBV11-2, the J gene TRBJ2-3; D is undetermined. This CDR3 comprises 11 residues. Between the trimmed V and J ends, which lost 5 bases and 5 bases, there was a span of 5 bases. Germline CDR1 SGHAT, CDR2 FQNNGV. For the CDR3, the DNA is TGTGCCAGCAGCCCACGAGATACGCAGTATTTT. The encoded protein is CASSPRDTQYF.

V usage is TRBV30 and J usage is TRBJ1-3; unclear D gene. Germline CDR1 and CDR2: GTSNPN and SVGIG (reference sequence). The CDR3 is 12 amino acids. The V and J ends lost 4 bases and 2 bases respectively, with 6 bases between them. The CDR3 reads CAWNQPGNTIYF. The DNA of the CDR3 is TGTGCCTGGAACCAGCCTGGAAACACCATATATTTT.

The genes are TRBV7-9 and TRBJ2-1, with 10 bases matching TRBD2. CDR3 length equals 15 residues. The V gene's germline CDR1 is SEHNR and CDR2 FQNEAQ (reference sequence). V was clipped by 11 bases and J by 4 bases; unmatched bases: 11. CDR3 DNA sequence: TGTGCCGGATTCGAGAGCGGGGGGGAATACAATGAGCAGTTCTTC. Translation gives CAGFESGGEYNEQFF.

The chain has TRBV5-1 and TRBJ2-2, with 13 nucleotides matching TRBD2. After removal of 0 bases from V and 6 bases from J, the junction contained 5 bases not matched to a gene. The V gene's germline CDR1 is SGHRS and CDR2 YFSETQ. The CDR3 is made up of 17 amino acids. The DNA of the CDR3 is TGCGCCAGCAGCTTGGGAACTGGACTAGCGGGAGCCGGGGAGCTGTTTTTT. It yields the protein CASSLGTGLAGAGELFF.

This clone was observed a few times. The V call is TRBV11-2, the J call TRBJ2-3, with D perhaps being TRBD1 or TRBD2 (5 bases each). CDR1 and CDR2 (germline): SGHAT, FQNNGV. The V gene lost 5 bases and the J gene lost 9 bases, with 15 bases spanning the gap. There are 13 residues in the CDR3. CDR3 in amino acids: CASSRSRDPTQYF. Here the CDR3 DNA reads TGTGCCAGCAGCCGCAGCCGGGACCCGACGCAGTATTTT.

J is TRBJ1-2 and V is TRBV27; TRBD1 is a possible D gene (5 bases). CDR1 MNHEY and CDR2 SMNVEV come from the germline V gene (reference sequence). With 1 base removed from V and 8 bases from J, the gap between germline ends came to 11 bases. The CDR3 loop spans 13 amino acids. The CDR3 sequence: CASSLLGVVGYTF. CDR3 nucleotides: TGTGCCAGCAGTTTATTAGGGGTGGTCGGCTACACCTTC.

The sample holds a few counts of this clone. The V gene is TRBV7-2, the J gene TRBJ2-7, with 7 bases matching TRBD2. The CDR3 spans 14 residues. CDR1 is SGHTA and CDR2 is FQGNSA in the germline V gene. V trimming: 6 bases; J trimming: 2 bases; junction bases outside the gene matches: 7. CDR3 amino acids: CASSRLASTYEQYF. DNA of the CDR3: TGTGCCAGCAGTCGACTAGCCTCCACCTACGAGCAGTACTTC.

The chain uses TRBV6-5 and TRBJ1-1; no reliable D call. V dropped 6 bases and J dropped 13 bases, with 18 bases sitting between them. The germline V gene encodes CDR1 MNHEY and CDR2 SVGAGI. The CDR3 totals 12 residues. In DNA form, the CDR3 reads TGTGCCAGCAGGGAGGGAAGGCCGGAATGTTTCTTT. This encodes CASREGRPECFF.

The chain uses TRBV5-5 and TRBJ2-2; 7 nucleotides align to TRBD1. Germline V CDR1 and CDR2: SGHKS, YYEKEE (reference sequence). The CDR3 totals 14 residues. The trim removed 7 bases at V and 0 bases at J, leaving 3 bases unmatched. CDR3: CASRQGSNTGELFF. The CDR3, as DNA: TGTGCCAGCCGACAGGGTTCGAACACCGGGGAGCTGTTTTTT.

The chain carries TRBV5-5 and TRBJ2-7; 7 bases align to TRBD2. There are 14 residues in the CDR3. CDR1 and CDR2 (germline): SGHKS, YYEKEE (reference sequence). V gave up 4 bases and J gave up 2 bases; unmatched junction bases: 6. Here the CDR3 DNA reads TGTGCCAGCAGCCTGGGGGGGTATGCCTACGAGCAGTACTTC. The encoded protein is CASSLGGYAYEQYF. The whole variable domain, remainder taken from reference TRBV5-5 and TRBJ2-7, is DAGVTQSPTHLIKTRGQQVTLRCSPISGHKSVSWYQQVLGQGPQFIFQYYEKEERGRGNFPDRFSARQFPNYSSELNVNALLLGDSALYLCASSLGGYAYEQYFGPGTRLTVT.

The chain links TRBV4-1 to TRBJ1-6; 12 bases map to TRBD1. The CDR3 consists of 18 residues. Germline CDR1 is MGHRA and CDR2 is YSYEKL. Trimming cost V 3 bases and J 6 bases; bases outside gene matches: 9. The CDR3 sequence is CASSQPFPGQGANSPLHF. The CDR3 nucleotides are TGCGCCAGCAGCCAGCCGTTCCCGGGACAGGGGGCTAATTCACCCCTCCACTTT.

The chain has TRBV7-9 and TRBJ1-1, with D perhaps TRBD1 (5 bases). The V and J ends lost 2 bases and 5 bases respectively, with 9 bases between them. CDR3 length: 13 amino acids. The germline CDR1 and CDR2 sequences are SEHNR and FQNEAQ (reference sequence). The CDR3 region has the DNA TGTGCCAGCAGCTTAATAAAGGGGACTGAAGCTTTCTTT. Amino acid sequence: CASSLIKGTEAFF.

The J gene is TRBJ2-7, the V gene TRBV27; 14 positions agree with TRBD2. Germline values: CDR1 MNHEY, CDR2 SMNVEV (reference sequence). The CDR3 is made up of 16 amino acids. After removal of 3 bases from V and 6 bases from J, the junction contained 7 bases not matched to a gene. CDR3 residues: CASSFTPGLAGGEQYF. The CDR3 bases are TGTGCCAGCAGTTTTACCCCCGGACTAGCGGGAGGCGAGCAGTACTTC.

In DNA form, the CDR3 reads TGTGCCAGCAGCCCTAAGGCTCAGGGGAACTATGGCTACACCTTC. The encoded protein is CASSPKAQGNYGYTF. V is TRBV5-4 and J is TRBJ1-2; D might be TRBD1 (6 bases). The ends were cut back, 4 bases at V and 2 bases at J, with 15 bases in the middle. Germline loops: CDR1 SGHNT, CDR2 YYREEE (reference sequence). The CDR3 totals 15 residues.

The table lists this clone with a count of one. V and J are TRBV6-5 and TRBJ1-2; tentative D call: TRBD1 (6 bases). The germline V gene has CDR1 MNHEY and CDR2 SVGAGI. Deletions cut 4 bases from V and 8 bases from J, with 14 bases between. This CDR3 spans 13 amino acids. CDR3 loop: CASSLEGGFGYTF. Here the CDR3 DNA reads TGTGCCAGCAGTTTAGAGGGGGGTTTCGGCTACACCTTC.

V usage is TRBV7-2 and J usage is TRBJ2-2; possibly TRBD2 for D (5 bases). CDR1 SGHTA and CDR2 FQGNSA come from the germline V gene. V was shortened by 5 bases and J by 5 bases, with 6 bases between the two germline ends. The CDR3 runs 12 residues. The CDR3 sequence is CASSPGTGELFF. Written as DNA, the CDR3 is TGTGCCAGCAGCCCGGGAACCGGGGAGCTGTTTTTT.

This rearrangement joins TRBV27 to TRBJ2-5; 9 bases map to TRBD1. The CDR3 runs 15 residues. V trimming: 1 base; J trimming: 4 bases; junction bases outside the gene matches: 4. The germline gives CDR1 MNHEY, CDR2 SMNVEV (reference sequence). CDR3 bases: TGTGCCAGCAGTTTATGGGGACAGGGTGGAGAGACCCAGTACTTC. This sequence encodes CASSLWGQGGETQYF.

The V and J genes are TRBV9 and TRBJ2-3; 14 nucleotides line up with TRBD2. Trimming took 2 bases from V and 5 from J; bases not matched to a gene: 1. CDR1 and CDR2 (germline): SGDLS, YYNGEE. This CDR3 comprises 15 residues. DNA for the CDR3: TGTGCCAGCAGCGTCGGGACTAGCGGGAGAGATACGCAGTATTTT. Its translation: CASSVGTSGRDTQYF.

The CDR3 nucleotides read TGTGCCAGCTCACCACTACAGGGCGGGCTTAATGAAAAACTGTTTTTT. It specifies CASSPLQGGLNEKLFF. V usage is TRBV18 and J usage is TRBJ1-4; weak D call: TRBD1 (6 bases). The CDR3 runs 16 residues. With 1 base removed from V and 4 bases from J, the gap between germline ends came to 13 bases. CDR1 and CDR2 from the germline V gene are KGHSH and LQKENI. Supplemented by reference TRBV18 and TRBJ1-4, the full variable domain reads NAGVMQNPRHLVRRRGQEARLRCSPMKGHSHVYWYRQLPEEGLKFMVYLQKENIIDESGMPKERFSAEFPKEGPSILRIQQVVRGDSAAYFCASSPLQGGLNEKLFFGSGTQLSVL.

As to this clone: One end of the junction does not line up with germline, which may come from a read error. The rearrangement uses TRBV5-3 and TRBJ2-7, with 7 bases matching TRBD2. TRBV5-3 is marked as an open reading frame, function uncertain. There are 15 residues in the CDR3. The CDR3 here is CASSLALRGDYEQYF. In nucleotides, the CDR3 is TGTGCCAGCAGCTTGGCCTTACGGGGGGACTACGAGCAGTACTTC.